Sequencing of this TCR beta chain was carried out in a study of T cells in Graves' hyperthyroidism and ophthalmopathy. Note on this clonotype: The antigen is not known. This sequence may be a read error, since a much larger clone differs from it by one base.

Regarding the study as a whole: From stable hyperthyroidism, ophthalmopathy was set apart by a 13 V-J model.

TCR beta CDR3 region amplification was performed from RNA transcripts. TCR CDR3 regions were first amplified by RT-PCR with HTBI primers. TCRdb fed the multiplex PCR reads into MiXCR, producing one record per CDR3 protein. This sample has 350,000 or so distinct CDR3 sequences; around a sixth occur once, and the top ten carry approximately 49%. From germline, CDR1 is SGDLS and CDR2 YYNGEE. The V gene end was trimmed by 0 bases and the J gene end by 6 bases; junction bases not matched to a gene: 2. This CDR3 is 15 amino acids long. The rearrangement joins TRBV9 to TRBJ2-1; TRBD2 matches at 11 bases. Sequenced input: blood. The origin of this receptor is a woman between 45 and 60 years old with Graves' hyperthyroidism. CDR3 bases: TGTGCCAGCAGCGTAGTACTAGCGGGAGCCAATGAGCAGTTCTTC. This translates into CASSVVLAGANEQFF.